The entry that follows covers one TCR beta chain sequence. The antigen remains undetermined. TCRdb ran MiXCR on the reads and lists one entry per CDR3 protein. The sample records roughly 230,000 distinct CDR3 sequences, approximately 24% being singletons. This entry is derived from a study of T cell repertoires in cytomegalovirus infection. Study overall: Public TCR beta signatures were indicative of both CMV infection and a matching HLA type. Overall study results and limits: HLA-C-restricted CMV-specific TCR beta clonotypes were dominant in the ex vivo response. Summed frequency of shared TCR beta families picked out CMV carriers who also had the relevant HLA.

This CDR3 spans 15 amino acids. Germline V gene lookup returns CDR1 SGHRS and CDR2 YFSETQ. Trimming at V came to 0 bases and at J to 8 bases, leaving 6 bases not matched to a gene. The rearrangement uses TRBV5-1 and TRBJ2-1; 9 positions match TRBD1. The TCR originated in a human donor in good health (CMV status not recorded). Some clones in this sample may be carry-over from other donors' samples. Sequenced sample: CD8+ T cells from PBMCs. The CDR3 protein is CASSLVGQGIDEQFF. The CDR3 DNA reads TGCGCCAGCAGCTTGGTGGGACAGGGTATAGATGAGCAGTTCTTC.